Each of the 23 T cell receptor beta chains below was sequenced from the same sample in a study of T cells in Graves' hyperthyroidism and ophthalmopathy. RNA transcripts gave rise to amplified TCR beta CDR3 regions. HTBI primers drove first-round RT-PCR of the TCR CDR3. One entry per CDR3 protein results from TCRdb running MiXCR on the multiplex PCR reads. The sample includes some 530,000 distinct CDR3 sequences, about 20% of them seen just once. The specimen was blood. These receptors were collected from a woman aged 70 to 79 with Graves' ophthalmopathy.

The J gene is TRBJ2-5, the V gene TRBV18; perhaps D is TRBD1 or TRBD2 (5 bases each). The germline V gene encodes CDR1 KGHSH and CDR2 LQKENI. This CDR3 has 14 residues. V lost 5 bases and J lost 4, with 14 bases in between. The CDR3 DNA reads TGTGCCAGCTCAAGGACCCTCGGGACAGAGACCCAGTACTTC. Protein sequence: CASSRTLGTETQYF. Variable domain in full (rest from reference TRBV18 and TRBJ2-5): NAGVMQNPRHLVRRRGQEARLRCSPMKGHSHVYWYRQLPEEGLKFMVYLQKENIIDESGMPKERFSAEFPKEGPSILRIQQVVRGDSAAYFCASSRTLGTETQYFGPGTRLLVL.

A few counts support this clonotype. This sequence joins TRBV20-1 and TRBJ2-5; no reliable D call. V was pared by 4 bases and J by 5 bases, with 8 bases between. The CDR3 spans 11 residues. Germline V CDR1 and CDR2: DFQATT, SNEGSKA (reference sequence). The CDR3 region is CSATVGETQYF. DNA for the CDR3: TGCAGTGCTACAGTCGGCGAGACCCAGTACTTC.

This clonotype was detected only a few times. The rearrangement joins TRBV19 to TRBJ2-1, with no clear D. V dropped 5 bases and J dropped 2 bases, with 13 bases sitting between them. Per the germline V gene, CDR1 is LNHDA and CDR2 is SQIVND (reference sequence). The CDR3 runs 15 residues. CDR3 bases: TGTGCCAGTAGTTCCAGCTTCCGTACCTACAATGAGCAGTTCTTC. Its translation is CASSSSFRTYNEQFF.

This clonotype was picked up many times. The chain uses TRBV30 and TRBJ1-5; D perhaps matches TRBD1 (6 bases). Trimming stripped 5 bases from V and 0 bases from J, with 11 bases between. In germline, CDR1 is GTSNPN, CDR2 SVGIG (reference sequence). The length of the CDR3 is 14 residues. CDR3 DNA sequence: TGTGCCTGGGGGGGCCAGTATAGCAATCAGCCCCAGCATTTT. Translated: CAWGGQYSNQPQHF.

This clonotype turned up a few times. DNA of the CDR3: TGTGCCTGGAGTCACATGGCAGGGTACACAGATACGCAGTATTTT. The encoded protein is CAWSHMAGYTDTQYF. The rearrangement joins TRBV30 to TRBJ2-3; D is possibly TRBD1 (5 bases). V was pared by 2 bases and J by 2 bases, with 14 bases between. Germline V gene sequence: CDR1 GTSNPN, CDR2 SVGIG (reference sequence). This CDR3 region has 15 residues.

This clonotype has more than one count but fewer than ten. V gene TRBV4-1 combines with J gene TRBJ2-7; 10 positions agree with TRBD2. The CDR3 has 18 residues. In germline, CDR1 is MGHRA, CDR2 YSYEKL. Trimming took 1 base from V and 2 from J; bases not matched to a gene: 11. Here the CDR3 reads CASSQGIASGGRPYEQYF. In nucleotides, the CDR3 is TGCGCCAGCAGCCAAGGTATTGCTAGCGGGGGACGGCCCTACGAGCAGTACTTC.

The CDR3 region is CASSFWGKTDTQYF. The CDR3 DNA reads TGTGCCAGCAGCTTTTGGGGCAAGACAGATACGCAGTATTTT. The genes are TRBV7-2 and TRBJ2-3, with a weak D call TRBD1 (5 bases). V was shortened by 3 bases and J by 3 bases, with 10 bases between the two germline ends. There are 14 residues in the CDR3. Germline V gives CDR1 SGHTA, CDR2 FQGNSA.

The sample holds many counts of this clonotype. This chain links TRBV12-3 or TRBV12-4 with TRBJ2-3; D possibly matches TRBD1 or TRBD2 (5 bases each). Trimming removed 5 bases at V and 0 bases at J, with 12 bases between. There are 15 residues in the CDR3. The CDR3 bases are TGTGCCAGCAGTGCCGGGACCCCTAGCACAGATACGCAGTATTTT. Its translation: CASSAGTPSTDTQYF.

This clonotype was found many times. The chain links TRBV27 to TRBJ2-3; D uncertain. Trimming took 5 bases from V and 4 from J, leaving 22 bases between them. The CDR3 has 17 residues. From germline, CDR1 is MNHEY and CDR2 SMNVEV (reference sequence). CDR3 sequence: CASSPPHEMFLPDTQYF. The CDR3, as DNA: TGTGCCAGCAGTCCCCCCCACGAAATGTTTCTCCCAGATACGCAGTATTTT.

This clonotype has only a few counts. The DNA of the CDR3 is TGCAGTGCTAGGCAGGGTGCAGCGGGGGCATCTGTCAGCTACGAGCAGTACTTC. As protein: CSARQGAAGASVSYEQYF. The chain recombines TRBV20-1 with TRBJ2-7, with 8 bases lining up with TRBD2. V lost 3 bases and J lost 3; bases outside the gene matches: 19. Germline V gene lookup returns CDR1 DFQATT and CDR2 SNEGSKA (reference sequence). The CDR3 totals 18 residues.

V usage is TRBV7-9 and J usage is TRBJ2-5; TRBD1 aligns across 9 bases. The length of the CDR3 is 15 residues. The V gene's germline CDR1 is SEHNR and CDR2 FQNEAQ (reference sequence). Trimming removed 2 bases from V and 4 bases from J; junction bases left unmatched: 5. CDR3 sequence reads: CASSLYGGQGETQYF. The CDR3 coding sequence is TGTGCCAGCAGCTTATATGGGGGACAGGGAGAGACCCAGTACTTC.

This clonotype was seen only a few times. The chain combines TRBV20-1 with TRBJ2-7; 9 nucleotides line up with TRBD2. The V gene's germline CDR1 is DFQATT and CDR2 SNEGSKA (reference sequence). V was clipped by 0 bases and J by 4 bases; unmatched bases: 4. The CDR3 runs 14 residues. In DNA form, the CDR3 reads TGCAGTGCTAGAGATCTGGCGGGGGGGTACGAGCAGTACTTC. Amino acid sequence: CSARDLAGGYEQYF.

V gene TRBV20-1 combines with J gene TRBJ1-2; D unresolved. CDR3 size: 13 residues. Germline V gene sequence: CDR1 DFQATT, CDR2 SNEGSKA (reference sequence). The germline V and J ends were trimmed by 5 bases and 4 bases, with 14 bases remaining between them. As DNA, the CDR3 is TGCAGTGCTCCAGGTGCGACCCTCTATGGCTACACCTTC. Amino acids: CSAPGATLYGYTF.

The J gene is TRBJ2-2, the V gene TRBV7-2, with D hard to call. Trimming stripped 2 bases from V and 5 bases from J, with 9 bases between. Germline-derived CDR1 and CDR2 are SGHTA and FQGNSA. The length of the CDR3 is 14 residues. The CDR3 region is CASSLILVTGELFF. In DNA, the CDR3 is TGTGCCAGCAGCTTAATTCTGGTAACCGGGGAGCTGTTTTTT. Full variable domain (outside the CDR3, taken from reference TRBV7-2 and TRBJ2-2): GAGVSQSPSNKVTEKGKDVELRCDPISGHTALYWYRQSLGQGLEFLIYFQGNSAPDKSGLPSDRFSAERTGGSVSTLTIQRTQQEDSAVYLCASSLILVTGELFFGEGSRLTVL.

This chain uses TRBV7-9 with TRBJ2-7, with D unresolved. V lost 5 bases to trimming and J lost 2 bases, with 19 bases between them. This CDR3 comprises 16 residues. Germline values: CDR1 SEHNR, CDR2 FQNEAQ (reference sequence). The CDR3 reads CASSATEADPTYEQYF. The CDR3 bases are TGTGCCAGCAGCGCCACCGAGGCAGACCCTACCTACGAGCAGTACTTC.

The gene calls are TRBV4-2 and TRBJ1-1, with unresolved D. Trimming cost V 3 bases and J 0 bases, with 8 bases left between them. Germline CDR1 is LGHNA and CDR2 is YNFKEQ. The length of the CDR3 is 14 residues. In nucleotides, the CDR3 is TGTGCCAGCAGCCACGAGGCATTGAACACTGAAGCTTTCTTT. It codes for CASSHEALNTEAFF.

This clonotype was seen only a few times. The rearrangement uses TRBV12-3 or TRBV12-4 and TRBJ2-1, with TRBD2 matching 7 bases. The V and J ends lost 7 bases and 6 bases, in that order; junction bases with no gene match: 15. The CDR3 is made up of 16 amino acids. CDR3 sequence reads: CASISGTTTRVNEQFF. The CDR3, as DNA: TGTGCCAGCATAAGCGGGACCACCACGCGGGTCAATGAGCAGTTCTTC.

The sample holds a few counts of this clonotype. The chain has TRBV7-2 and TRBJ2-1, with 10 bases fitting TRBD2. The CDR3 totals 16 residues. Germline CDR1 reads SGHTA; CDR2 reads FQGNSA. V lost 5 bases to trimming and J lost 4 bases; unmatched junction nucleotides: 8. CDR3 DNA: TGTGCCAGCAGCCCCCGGGCTAGCGGGAGTTACAATGAGCAGTTCTTC. This codes for CASSPRASGSYNEQFF.

About this clonotype: A read error may be the cause here, since a much bigger clone is one base away. V usage is TRBV2 and J usage is TRBJ2-4; D is unclear. This CDR3 is built from 14 residues. Trimming shortened V by 8 bases and J by 0 bases, and 11 bases separated the two germline ends. Germline V lookup: CDR1 SNHLY, CDR2 FYNNEI. The CDR3 reads CASELRLAKNIQYF. CDR3 sequence (DNA): TGTGCCAGCGAACTACGGCTAGCCAAAAACATTCAGTACTTC.

The V and J genes are TRBV4-2 and TRBJ2-3, with D unclear. V lost 5 bases to trimming and J lost 2 bases, with 8 bases between them. This CDR3 has 13 amino acids. The V gene's germline CDR1 is LGHNA and CDR2 YNFKEQ. Here the CDR3 reads CASSLFPTDTQYF. The CDR3 DNA reads TGTGCCAGCAGCTTGTTCCCCACAGATACGCAGTATTTT.

J is TRBJ1-5 and V is TRBV12-3 or TRBV12-4, with TRBD1 as a possible D gene (6 bases). The CDR3 length is 16 residues. V lost 7 bases and J 2 bases, leaving 18 bases between the germline ends. The CDR3 reads CASTRAGAYGNQPQHF. The CDR3 DNA reads as TGTGCCAGCACCCGGGCGGGGGCGTACGGCAATCAGCCCCAGCATTTT.

V gene TRBV20-1 combines with J gene TRBJ2-1; no definite D call. The CDR3 is made up of 10 amino acids. The V end was cut by 6 bases, the J end by 7 bases, with 7 bases between. Germline V gene sequence: CDR1 DFQATT, CDR2 SNEGSKA (reference sequence). In nucleotides, the CDR3 is TGCAGTGCCACCCAGAATGAGCAGTTCTTC. It specifies CSATQNEQFF.

The chain joins TRBV6-1 to TRBJ1-1; unclear D gene. Per germline, CDR1 MNHNS and CDR2 SASEGT. The CDR3 is made up of 14 amino acids. Trimming removed 5 bases at V and 0 bases at J, with 10 bases between. CDR3 residues: CASSSDGMNTEAFF. The CDR3 nucleotides read TGTGCCAGCAGTTCCGACGGAATGAACACTGAAGCTTTCTTT.